The rows below give T cell receptor beta chains drawn from one sample of a study of blood T cell repertoires in COVID-19. Sequenced by immunoSEQ multiplex PCR; TCRdb stores in-frame clones only, minus some. The sample holds about 130,000 clones; 90% are singletons and the top ten take roughly 5%. Sequenced: peripheral blood. All receptors come from a man in his 60s with COVID-19, enrolled during active disease. CDR3s include the opening cysteine and the closing phenylalanine or tryptophan. The D gene is left open where the match is weak. Clone size is stated in some rows and not others, as once, few, many or a class when expanded.

TRBV6-5	.	.	TRBJ2-7	TGTGCCAGCAGCGGGACACAACAGGCCTACGAGCAGTACTTC	CASSGTQQAYEQYF
TRBV9	.	TRBD2	TRBJ2-2	TGTGCCAGCAAAGGCGGGAGGAACACCGGGGAGCTGTTTTTT	CASKGGRNTGELFF
TRBV10-1	once	.	TRBJ1-5	TGCGCCAGCAGTCGGGATAGCAATCAGCCCCAGCATTTT	CASSRDSNQPQHF
TRBV7-6	once	TRBD1	TRBJ2-1	TGTGCCAGCAGCCTTGACAGGGGTTACAATGAGCAGTTCTTC	CASSLDRGYNEQFF
TRBV15	.	TRBD2	TRBJ2-5	TGTGCCACCAGCCGCCGGGGGGCTAGCGGGTCGGAGACCCAGTACTTC	CATSRRGASGSETQYF
TRBV9	.	.	TRBJ2-1	TGTGCCAGCAGCGCGGACTTTCCCTTGAGCTCCTACAATGAGCAGTTCTTC	CASSADFPLSSYNEQFF
TRBV7-9	.	TRBD1	TRBJ1-4	TGTGCCAGCAGCTTGGCAGGGGGTCATGAAAAACTGTTTTTT	CASSLAGGHEKLFF
TRBV9	.	TRBD2	TRBJ2-5	TGTGCCAGCAGCCGCCCATCTAGCGGGAGCGGGGAGACCCAGTACTTC	CASSRPSSGSGETQYF
TRBV19	.	.	TRBJ2-3	TGTGCCAGTAGTTTCTGGAGAGCTGGGACAGATACGCAGTATTTT	CASSFWRAGTDTQYF
TRBV6-5	.	.	TRBJ2-1	TGTGCCAGCAGTTACGGGACTTACAATGAGCAGTTCTTC	CASSYGTYNEQFF
TRBV5-1	.	.	TRBJ2-3	TGCGCCAGCAGCCCTGGAAGGCTAGCAACAGATACGCAGTATTTT	CASSPGRLATDTQYF